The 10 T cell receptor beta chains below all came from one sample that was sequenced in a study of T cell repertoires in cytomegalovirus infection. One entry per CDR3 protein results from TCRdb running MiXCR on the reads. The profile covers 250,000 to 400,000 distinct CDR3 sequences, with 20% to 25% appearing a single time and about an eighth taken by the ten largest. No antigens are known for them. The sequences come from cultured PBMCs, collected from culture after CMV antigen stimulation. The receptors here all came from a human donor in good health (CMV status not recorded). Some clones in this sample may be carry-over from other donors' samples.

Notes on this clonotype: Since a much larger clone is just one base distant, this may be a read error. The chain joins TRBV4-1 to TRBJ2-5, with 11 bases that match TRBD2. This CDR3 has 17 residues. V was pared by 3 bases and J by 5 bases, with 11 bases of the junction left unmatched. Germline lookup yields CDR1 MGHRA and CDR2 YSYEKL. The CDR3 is CASSHDELAGVDETQYF. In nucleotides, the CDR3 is TGCGCCAGCAGCCATGATGAACTAGCGGGAGTGGATGAGACCCAGTACTTC.

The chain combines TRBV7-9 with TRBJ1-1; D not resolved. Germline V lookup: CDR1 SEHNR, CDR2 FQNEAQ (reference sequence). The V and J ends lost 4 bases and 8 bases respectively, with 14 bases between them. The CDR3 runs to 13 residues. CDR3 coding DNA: TGTGCCAGCAGCTCAACCGGCGCCGGGGAAGCTTTCTTT. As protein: CASSSTGAGEAFF.

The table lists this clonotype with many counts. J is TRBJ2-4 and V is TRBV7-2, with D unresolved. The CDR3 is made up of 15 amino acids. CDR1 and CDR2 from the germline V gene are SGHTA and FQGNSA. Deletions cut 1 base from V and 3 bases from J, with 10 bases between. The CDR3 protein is CASSLDGVGKNIQYF. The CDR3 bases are TGTGCCAGCAGCTTAGATGGGGTGGGCAAAAACATTCAGTACTTC.

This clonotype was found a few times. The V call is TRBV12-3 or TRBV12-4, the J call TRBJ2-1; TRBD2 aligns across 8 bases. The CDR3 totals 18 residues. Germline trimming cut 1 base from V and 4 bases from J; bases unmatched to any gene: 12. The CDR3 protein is CASSLGPPTSGPYNEQFF. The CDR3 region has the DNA TGTGCCAGCAGTTTAGGACCCCCTACTAGCGGACCTTACAATGAGCAGTTCTTC.

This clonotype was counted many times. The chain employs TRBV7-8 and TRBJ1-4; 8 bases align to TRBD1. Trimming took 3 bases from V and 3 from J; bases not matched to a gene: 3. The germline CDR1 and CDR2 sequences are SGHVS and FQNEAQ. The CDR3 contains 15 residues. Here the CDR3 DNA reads TGTGCCAGCAGCTTTGACAGGGGTGCTAATGAAAAACTGTTTTTT. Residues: CASSFDRGANEKLFF.

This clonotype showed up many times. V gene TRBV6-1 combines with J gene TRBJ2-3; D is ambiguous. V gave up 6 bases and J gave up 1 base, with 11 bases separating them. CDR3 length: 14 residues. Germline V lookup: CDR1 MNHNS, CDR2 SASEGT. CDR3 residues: CASRPGDRTDTQYF. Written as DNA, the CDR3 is TGTGCCAGCAGGCCCGGAGACCGCACAGATACGCAGTATTTT.

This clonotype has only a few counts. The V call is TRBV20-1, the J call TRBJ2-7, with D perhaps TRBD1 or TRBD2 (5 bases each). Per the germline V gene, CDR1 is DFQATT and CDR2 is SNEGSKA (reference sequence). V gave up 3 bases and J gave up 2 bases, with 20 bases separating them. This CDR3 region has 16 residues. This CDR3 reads CSARTRGRDVTYEQYF. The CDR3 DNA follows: TGCAGTGCTAGGACCCGCGGTCGGGACGTTACCTACGAGCAGTACTTC.

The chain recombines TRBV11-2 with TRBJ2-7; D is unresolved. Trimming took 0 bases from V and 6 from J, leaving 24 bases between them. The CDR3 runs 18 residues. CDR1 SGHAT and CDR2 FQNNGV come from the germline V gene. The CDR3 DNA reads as TGTGCCAGCAGCTTAGATCCCCAGGCCGAGCTATTAGTGGGCGAGCAGTACGTC. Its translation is CASSLDPQAELLVGEQYV.

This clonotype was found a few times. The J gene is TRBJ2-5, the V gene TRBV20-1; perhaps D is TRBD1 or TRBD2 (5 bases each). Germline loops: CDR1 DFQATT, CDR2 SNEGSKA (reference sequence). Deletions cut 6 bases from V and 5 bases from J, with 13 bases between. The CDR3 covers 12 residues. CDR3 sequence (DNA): TGCAGTGCAGGACGGGACGAGGAGACCCAGTACTTC. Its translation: CSAGRDEETQYF.

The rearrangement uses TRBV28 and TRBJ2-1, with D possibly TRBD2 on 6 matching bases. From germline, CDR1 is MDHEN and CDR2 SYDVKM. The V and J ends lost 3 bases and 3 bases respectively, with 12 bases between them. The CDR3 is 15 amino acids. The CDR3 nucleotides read TGTGCCAGCAGTTTCAAGGGGAGGAGCTACAATGAGCAGTTCTTC. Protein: CASSFKGRSYNEQFF.